These 22 T cell receptor beta chains were sequenced from one sample in a study. Tregs were sorted as CD4+CD25+CD127-/low cells. TCRdb re-called the 5' RACE reads through MiXCR, storing one row per CDR3 protein. The top ten hold about 3.1% of the sample, which has about 9,100 distinct CDR3 sequences, 11% to 15% seen once. The sample comprised Tregs sorted from blood. These receptors were collected from a female donor with breast cancer.

Sample share makes this clonotype medium-sized. The chain is built from TRBV28 and TRBJ2-7; 7 positions agree with TRBD1. Germline CDR1 reads MDHEN; CDR2 reads SYDVKM. This CDR3 spans 15 amino acids. Unmatched junction bases numbered 9, after V lost 5 bases and J lost 2 bases. The CDR3 sequence is CASSLQGTRAYEQYF. In DNA form, the CDR3 reads TGTGCCAGCAGTCTACAGGGGACCCGGGCCTACGAGCAGTACTTC.

V and J are TRBV6-4 and TRBJ2-1, with TRBD1 matching 9 bases. Germline CDR1 MRHNA, CDR2 SNTAGT. The CDR3 is 16 residues long. Trimming at V came to 8 bases and at J to 6 bases, leaving 14 bases not matched to a gene. The CDR3 is CASRAEDRGVSNEQFF. CDR3 in DNA: TGTGCCAGCCGAGCCGAGGACAGGGGCGTTAGCAATGAGCAGTTCTTC.

The chain employs TRBV20-1 and TRBJ1-4; unclear D gene. The CDR3 contains 13 residues. Trimming took 4 bases from V and 11 from J, leaving 17 bases between them. Germline V gene lookup returns CDR1 DFQATT and CDR2 SNEGSKA (reference sequence). The CDR3, as DNA: TGCAGTGCTATAATAATAGGTGATGGTAAACTGTTTTTT. This encodes CSAIIIGDGKLFF.

This clonotype was detected ten times or more. This chain connects TRBV12-3 or TRBV12-4 to TRBJ1-2, with D unresolved. This CDR3 is 12 amino acids long. Between the trimmed V and J ends, which lost 7 bases and 5 bases, there was a span of 11 bases. This chain's CDR3 is CASTGFGYGYTF. The CDR3 region has the DNA TGTGCCAGCACGGGGTTTGGATATGGCTACACCTTC.

Notes on this clonotype: This may come from a read error, since a much larger clone is one base off. J is TRBJ2-3 and V is TRBV30, with no clear D. The CDR3 totals 12 residues. CDR1 GTSNPN and CDR2 SVGIG come from the germline V gene (reference sequence). V lost 2 bases to trimming and J lost 2 bases, with 5 bases between them. The CDR3 bases are TGTGCCTGGAGTCCCCACACAGATACGCAGTATTTT. Translating gives CAWSPHTDTQYF.

Judged by abundance, this clonotype is medium-sized. This chain uses TRBV28 with TRBJ2-3; 11 bases match TRBD2. CDR3 length: 15 residues. CDR1 is MDHEN and CDR2 is SYDVKM in the germline V gene. The V segment lost 6 bases and the J segment 3 bases; nucleotides outside the gene matches: 5. CDR3 protein: CASSPTSGGTDTQYF. The CDR3 bases are TGTGCCAGCAGCCCTACTAGCGGGGGAACAGATACGCAGTATTTT.

The chain has TRBV20-1 and TRBJ2-1, with a possible D match to TRBD1 (6 bases). Germline CDR1 is DFQATT and CDR2 is SNEGSKA (reference sequence). Trimming stripped 0 bases from V and 0 bases from J, with 12 bases between. The CDR3 consists of 16 residues. The CDR3 is CSARDLQGSSYNEQFF. In DNA form, the CDR3 reads TGCAGTGCTAGAGACCTGCAGGGGAGCTCCTACAATGAGCAGTTCTTC.

The table lists this clonotype with a few counts. A much larger clone is a single base away; this may be a read error. V gene TRBV5-1 combines with J gene TRBJ1-2; 7 bases are shared with TRBD1. CDR3 size: 15 residues. Germline values: CDR1 SGHRS, CDR2 YFSETQ. CDR3 sequence reads: CASRFGTAHNYDYTF. CDR3 bases: TGCGCCAGCAGATTCGGGACAGCGCATAACTATGACTACACCTTC.

By proportion, this clonotype is medium-sized. The chain joins TRBV20-1 to TRBJ2-4; D is uncertain. The CDR3 runs 12 residues. Trimming took off 2 bases at V and 8 bases at J, with 10 bases between the two ends. CDR1 is DFQATT and CDR2 is SNEGSKA in the germline V gene (reference sequence). The CDR3 region is CSARLPGDIQYF. CDR3 DNA: TGCAGTGCTAGATTACCTGGGGACATTCAGTACTTC.

Judged by abundance, this clonotype is medium-sized (0.01 to 0.1%). The genes are TRBV12-3 or TRBV12-4 and TRBJ2-3; TRBD1 matches 9 bases. V was pared by 4 bases and J by 3 bases, with 2 bases of the junction left unmatched. CDR3 length: 14 residues. The CDR3 bases are TGTGCCAGCAGTTGGACAGGGGCGACAGATACGCAGTATTTT. Translation gives CASSWTGATDTQYF.

This clonotype was observed many times. V is TRBV9 and J is TRBJ1-3; D uncertain. Germline V gene sequence: CDR1 SGDLS, CDR2 YYNGEE. The CDR3 loop spans 15 amino acids. V lost 4 bases to trimming and J lost 4 bases, with 15 bases between them. The CDR3 loop is CASSPNPRLGNTIYF. DNA for the CDR3: TGTGCCAGCAGCCCTAACCCTCGGCTCGGAAACACCATATATTTT. The full variable domain, rest sourced from reference TRBV9 and TRBJ1-3, is DSGVTQTPKHLITATGQRVTLRCSPRSGDLSVYWYQQSLDQGLQFLIQYYNGEERAKGNILERFSAQQFPDLHSELNLSSLELGDSALYFCASSPNPRLGNTIYFGEGSWLTVV.

This clonotype was recorded only once. In this CDR3 the conserved last residue, phenylalanine or tryptophan, is missing, so a read error is likely. V usage is TRBV7-3 and J usage is TRBJ2-1; 9 nucleotides match TRBD1. Germline CDR1 reads SGHTA; CDR2 reads FQGTGA. The CDR3 is 15 residues long. Losses at the gene ends were 5 bases for V and 8 bases for J; bases not matched to a gene: 10. CDR3 nucleotide sequence: TGTGCCAGCAGCCCCTACAGGGGGCTCTGGTATGAGCAGTTCTTA. Residues: CASSPYRGLWYEQFL.

In this sample, this clonotype is medium-sized (0.01 to 0.1%). The CDR3 spells CASSLLHSSPELFF. CDR3 coding DNA: TGTGCCAGCAGCCTCCTCCACAGTTCCCCAGAGCTGTTTTTT. V and J are TRBV7-3 and TRBJ2-2; D is uncertain. V was cut by 5 bases and J by 11 bases, with 18 bases left in between. This CDR3 comprises 14 residues. Germline V lookup: CDR1 SGHTA, CDR2 FQGTGA.

This clonotype was seen a few times. One base away lies a much larger clone, so this may be a sequencing read error. V usage is TRBV5-1 and J usage is TRBJ2-1; D unresolved. The CDR3 covers 13 residues. V was shortened by 0 bases and J by 6 bases, with 7 bases between the two germline ends. In germline, CDR1 is SGHRS, CDR2 YFSETQ. The CDR3 nucleotides read TGCGCCAGCAGCTTGGCCTCGGGCAATGAGCAGTTCTTC. Translating it yields CASSLASGNEQFF.

This clonotype is medium-sized. The genes are TRBV5-1 and TRBJ2-5, with a possible D match to TRBD2 (5 bases). The length of the CDR3 is 15 residues. Trimming shortened V by 2 bases and J by 1 base, and 12 bases separated the two germline ends. Germline values: CDR1 SGHRS, CDR2 YFSETQ. CDR3 DNA sequence: TGCGCCAGCAGCTTTGTAAGCGGCCCCCAAGAGACCCAGTACTTC. Translated, it gives CASSFVSGPQETQYF.

Remarks on this clonotype: It may be a read error: a sequence one base away is much more abundant. The chain is built from TRBV12-3 or TRBV12-4 and TRBJ1-5; TRBD1 might be the D (5 bases). Trimming took 11 bases from V and 4 from J, leaving 18 bases between them. The CDR3 totals 14 residues. The CDR3 loop is CARTPSGPNQPQHF. The CDR3 DNA is TGTGCCCGCACCCCTTCGGGACCGAATCAGCCCCAGCATTTT.

Remarks on this clonotype: A much larger clone differs from this one at a single base, so this may be a read error. V gene TRBV5-1 combines with J gene TRBJ1-2; D call uncertain. The CDR3 totals 13 residues. CDR1 is SGHRS and CDR2 is YFSETQ in the germline V gene. CDR3 bases: TGCGCCGGCAGCCCCCGCGAGGGTGGGGGCTACACCTTC. As protein: CAGSPREGGGYTF. The full variable domain, completed using reference TRBV5-1 and TRBJ1-2, is KAGVTQTPRYLIKTRGQQVTLSCSPISGHRSVSWYQQTPGQGLQFLFEYFSETQRNKGNFPGRFSGRQFSNSRSEMNVSTLELGDSALYLCAGSPREGGGYTFGSGTRLTVV.

As for this clonotype: A much larger clone is a single base away; this may be a read error. It is likely a read error, because the conserved phenylalanine at the end of the CDR3 is missing. The chain couples TRBV5-1 to TRBJ2-1; maybe TRBD1 (6 bases). The CDR3 totals 17 residues. Trimming cost V 3 bases and J 0 bases, with 16 bases left between them. CDR1 is SGHRS and CDR2 is YFSETQ in the germline V gene. The CDR3 sequence: CASSSYPDSSSYNEQFC. The CDR3, as DNA: TGCGCCAGCAGCTCATACCCGGACAGTAGCTCCTACAATGAGCAGTTCTGC.

Only a few counts were recorded for this clonotype. Just one base apart from a much larger clone, this may be a read error. The rearrangement joins TRBV24-1 to TRBJ1-2; 8 bases fit TRBD1. The V gene's germline CDR1 is KGHDR and CDR2 SFDVKD. The length of the CDR3 is 15 residues. The CDR3 bases are TGTGCCACCAGTGATGCCGACAGGGGAGGGAATGGCTACGCCTTC. Translation gives CATSDADRGGNGYAF.

This clonotype has more than one count but fewer than ten. This chain connects TRBV5-4 to TRBJ2-1, with no clear D. There are 17 residues in the CDR3. Looked up from germline, CDR1 is SGHNT and CDR2 is YYREEE (reference sequence). V shed 0 bases and J shed 0 bases, with 13 bases lying between them. CDR3 loop: CASSLGRASTSYNEQFF. In DNA, the CDR3 is TGTGCCAGCAGCTTGGGTAGAGCTAGTACCTCCTACAATGAGCAGTTCTTC.

Points on this clonotype: A much more abundant neighbour one base away suggests this may be a read error. Here the CDR3 reads CAGSVEPGEQYF. CDR3 coding DNA: TGTGCCGGCAGCGTAGAGCCGGGGGAGCAGTACTTC. The gene calls are TRBV9 and TRBJ2-7, with D maybe TRBD2 (5 bases). Germline loops: CDR1 SGDLS, CDR2 YYNGEE. The CDR3 length is 12 residues.

The V call is TRBV29-1, the J call TRBJ1-3; a possible D gene is TRBD1 (6 bases). The CDR3 loop spans 14 amino acids. Germline values: CDR1 SQVTM, CDR2 ANQGSEA. Deletions cut 4 bases from V and 2 bases from J, with 12 bases between. The CDR3 coding sequence is TGCAGCGTTGTCCAACAGGGTGCTGGAAACACCATATATTTT. Protein: CSVVQQGAGNTIYF. The full variable domain, with the rest looked up from reference TRBV29-1 and TRBJ1-3, is SAVISQKPSRDICQRGTSLTIQCQVDSQVTMMFWYRQQPGQSLTLIATANQGSEATYESGFVIDKFPISRPNLTFSTLTVSNMSPEDSSIYLCSVVQQGAGNTIYFGEGSWLTVV.